These T cell receptor beta chains were read from a single sample in a study of T cells in tuberculosis. Clones were sequenced by immunoSEQ multiplex PCR, and TCRdb holds only the in-frame ones, with some missing. The sample lists around 45,000 clones; around 94% were seen once. What was sequenced was PBMCs. The receptors were gathered from a donor between 10 and 29 years old with latent tuberculosis or without tuberculosis infection. Some clones in this sample may be carry-over from other donors' samples. CDR3s include the opening cysteine and the closing phenylalanine or tryptophan.

v_gene: TRBV19
j_gene: TRBJ1-2
CDR3aa: CASSPTGATNYGYTF

v_gene: TRBV6-6
j_gene: TRBJ2-1
CDR3aa: CASSSHSANRDNEQFF

v_gene: TRBV11-2
j_gene: TRBJ2-1
CDR3aa: CASSRQGSYNEQFF

v_gene: TRBV2
j_gene: TRBJ2-5
CDR3aa: CASSWDRDRWTGESETQYF

v_gene: TRBV6-4
j_gene: TRBJ1-3
CDR3aa: CASSDSRTVTNTIYF

v_gene: TRBV7-2
j_gene: TRBJ2-7
CDR3aa: CASSHPRGGSTYEQYF

v_gene: TRBV28
j_gene: TRBJ2-2
CDR3aa: CASTPITGLTGLAGGTGELFF

v_gene: TRBV4-1
j_gene: TRBJ1-3
CDR3aa: CASSSPEGVISGNTIYF

v_gene: TRBV6-6
j_gene: TRBJ2-1
CDR3aa: CASSYRGLAGYNEQFF

v_gene: TRBV7-2
j_gene: TRBJ1-1
CDR3aa: CASSLVGRLNTEAFF

v_gene: TRBV5-6
j_gene: TRBJ2-3
CDR3aa: CASSLWTGYTDTQYF

v_gene: TRBV4-1
j_gene: TRBJ2-1
CDR3aa: CASSQMGQGFGDEQFF